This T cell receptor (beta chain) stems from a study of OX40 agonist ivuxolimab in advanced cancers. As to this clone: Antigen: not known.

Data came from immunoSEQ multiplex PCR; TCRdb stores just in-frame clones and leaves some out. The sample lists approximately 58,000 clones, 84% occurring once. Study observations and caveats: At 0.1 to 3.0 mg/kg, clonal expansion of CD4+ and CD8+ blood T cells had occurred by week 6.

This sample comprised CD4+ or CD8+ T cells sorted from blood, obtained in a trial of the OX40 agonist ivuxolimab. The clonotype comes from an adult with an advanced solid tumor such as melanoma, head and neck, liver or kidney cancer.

CDR3 sequence: CASSERGIPSNEQFF. For the CDR3, the DNA is TGTGCCAGCAGTGAAAGGGGGATCCCCTCAAATGAGCAGTTCTTC. The chain carries TRBV2 and TRBJ2-1; possibly TRBD1 for D (6 bases). The CDR3 spans 15 residues. CDR1 and CDR2 (germline): SNHLY, FYNNEI. Trimming took off 2 bases at V and 7 bases at J, with 15 bases between the two ends.